This paragraph covers one T cell receptor beta chain sequence. The sample belongs to a study of cytomegalovirus exposure and HLA in healthy donors. PCR involved 60 Vbeta and 13 Jbeta primers. Assay: immunoSEQ multiplex PCR; the TCRdb copy retains only in-frame clones and omits some. The sample has 75,000 to 85,000 clones. CDR3 length equals 18 residues. Germline V gene data show CDR1 as MDHEN and CDR2 as SYDVKM. V gave up 5 bases and J gave up 2 bases; unmatched junction bases: 16. The rearrangement uses TRBV28 and TRBJ2-5; TRBD2 aligns across 8 bases. The TCR sequence derives from a man aged 50 to 59 in good health and CMV-seronegative. Sequenced material: PBMCs. DNA for the CDR3: TGTGCCAGCAGTGGGTCCGTCGGAGCGGGGGATTTACAAGAGACCCAGTACTTC. Encoded protein: CASSGSVGAGDLQETQYF.